This T cell receptor (beta chain) was sequenced in a study of beta chain features in type 1 diabetes (dated by TCRdb to between 2017 and 2018). In the study overall: Mean age, gender distribution, total cell number and subset yield were not different between patients and healthy donors. Whereas all 28 donors provided naive and central memory subsets, regulatory and stem cell-like memory subsets were isolated from just 8 patients and about 8 healthy donors. In the study, recently diagnosed type 1 diabetes patients and matched healthy donors were compared on the TCRB repertoires of their sorted circulating CD4+ T cell subsets. Across all samples, about 110 million sorted cells were examined, and cell number per subset correlated strongly with RNA yield.

Spanning cysteine to phenylalanine, the CDR3 consists of 17 amino acids. Only the CDR3 region is kept as DNA, spanning 51 bases read in frame from base 1. V drops 0 bases and J drops 3 bases, leaving 15 bases in between. Per the germline V gene (reference sequence), LNHNV is the CDR1 and YYDKDF is the CDR2. Each donor gave one peripheral blood draw, averaging roughly 120 mL, which was collected into heparinised tubes. A BD FACSAria II and a panel including CD45RO, CCR7, CD25, CD127, CD95 and CD27 were used to sort naive, central memory, regulatory and stem cell-like memory CD4+ T cells. A purity above 95% was achieved for all sorted populations. PBMCs were isolated right away by Lymphoprep density gradient centrifugation and were stained directly, without culture. Samples were stained and sorted in pairs, with one healthy donor and one patient per experiment, so that batch effects were minimized.

What the work shows at the level of the full study, not this receptor alone: Naive, central memory and regulatory TCRB repertoires appeared more similar among patients than among healthy donors. In all four CD4+ subsets, TCRB CDR3 length was moderately but significantly shorter in type 1 diabetes patients. HLA sub-analyses involved small numbers of individuals, so any influence of HLA type on TCRB rearrangement remained unresolved. Fewer insertions and more nucleotide deletions at VDJ recombination sites were observed in patients with type 1 diabetes, implying thymic rearrangement abnormalities. Shorter templates might have been favored by PCR, but patient and control samples were amplified and corrected together, so both groups would have been affected equally by any skew. Sequencing cDNA rather than genomic DNA could over-represent highly expressing activated cells, although activation and CD3 levels did not differ between groups.

The entire isolated RNA was reverse transcribed using the High Capacity cDNA Reverse Transcription Kit, and thus expressed TCRB transcripts were sequenced. Deep immunoSEQ sequencing was applied to naive, central memory and regulatory T cell samples, giving an average of about 3.4 million total reads per sample. Sorted cells were lysed in RLT buffer and RNA was extracted with DNase-treated RNeasy Micro or Mini kits, depending on cell number. Each cell subset was processed on its own to prevent cross-contamination, while patient and healthy donor samples were processed together. The immunoSEQ multiplex PCR was used to amplify TCRB sequences from cDNA, generating 87-bp fragments that spanned the CDR3 region. The amplicons were sequenced using the Illumina HiSeq platform. The published analysis was carried out like this. Synthetic template baselines were used to correct PCR bias computationally, reads within Hamming distance 2 were collapsed, and singletons that could not be merged were discarded. Reads were aligned against IMGT so that V, D and J genes, CDR3 length and insertions or deletions at six rearrangement sites could be assigned. Within each subset, clonotype counts were normalized to sorted cell number, and only after that were true diversity and Gini coefficients computed with the tcR R package. The overlap coefficient, calculated on TCRB nucleotide sequences, was used to quantify repertoire sharing. This immuneACCESS table, as held by TCRdb, lists in-frame sequences with V and J called but not all clones. Of the missing ones, under half trace to an unresolved V gene in checked studies; the others have no known cause. That table supplies the V and J calls and clone size; D and trimming were determined from the DNA. The table for this sample lists over 120,000 clones; about an eighth of them were counted only once. Of the sample, roughly 1.3% is held by the ten largest clones.

This clone has only a few counts. Its antigen specificity is not known. It has no much larger one-base neighbor in the sample; base qualities were not kept. Recombination connected TRBV15 to TRBJ2-1, and perhaps TRBD2 as D gene, on 6 matching bases. This TCR came from a man younger than 30 with type 1 diabetes. The sequenced sample consisted of central memory CD4+ T cells from blood. The sequenced DNA: TGTGCCACCAGCAGAGATCCTCCGGGAGCGTACTACAATGAGCAGTTCTTC. Translated, this is CATSRDPPGAYYNEQFF.